The 25 T cell receptor beta chains in this list originate from one sample, sequenced in a study of blood T cell repertoires in COVID-19. Profiled with immunoSEQ multiplex PCR; TCRdb holds only in-frame clones, not every one. The data hold over 65,000 clones, with less than 85% observed a single time. The sequenced material came from peripheral blood. All receptors come from a man older than 75 with active COVID-19.

This clone was seen a single time. The V and J genes are TRBV2 and TRBJ1-1; D ambiguous. The V end lost 3 bases, the J end lost 6 bases, and 14 bases lay between the germline ends. This CDR3 region has 14 residues. Per germline, CDR1 SNHLY and CDR2 FYNNEI. This chain's CDR3 is CASSDYLMGAEAFF. CDR3 sequence (DNA): TGTGCCAGCAGTGACTACTTGATGGGCGCTGAAGCTTTCTTT.

The CDR3 loop reads CACSSGSTWYQETQYF. As DNA, the CDR3 is TGTGCCTGCTCTAGCGGGAGTACTTGGTACCAAGAGACCCAGTACTTC. The chain has TRBV30 and TRBJ2-5; 10 bases align to TRBD2. Germline values: CDR1 GTSNPN, CDR2 SVGIG (reference sequence). J gave up 0 bases and V 6 bases, and 10 bases lay outside the gene matches. The CDR3 has 16 residues.

The chain has TRBV3-1 (or the pseudogene TRBV3-2) and TRBJ1-2, with D maybe TRBD1 (5 bases). This CDR3 is 13 amino acids long. Trimming cost V 5 bases and J 8 bases, with 15 bases left between them. Per the germline V gene, CDR1 is LGHDT and CDR2 is YNNKEL (reference sequence). The CDR3 region has the DNA TGTGCCAGCAGCAGGGGAACTTCGGAGGGCTACACCTTC. As protein: CASSRGTSEGYTF.

This chain joins TRBV3-1 (or the pseudogene TRBV3-2) and TRBJ2-1, with D tentatively TRBD2 (6 bases). The CDR3 has 16 residues. Germline CDR1 is LGHDT and CDR2 is YNNKEL (reference sequence). The ends were cut back, 4 bases at V and 2 bases at J, with 15 bases in the middle. The CDR3 protein is CASSLGGVGTYNEQFF. The CDR3 DNA sequence: TGTGCCAGCAGCCTAGGCGGGGTTGGGACCTACAATGAGCAGTTCTTC.

This clone appeared once. This rearrangement joins TRBV19 to TRBJ1-4; perhaps TRBD1 as D (5 bases). The CDR3 is 14 amino acids. Trimming removed 3 bases at V and 7 bases at J, with 12 bases between. Germline V gene sequence: CDR1 LNHDA, CDR2 SQIVND (reference sequence). The CDR3 reads CASSIGREAEKLFF. The CDR3, as DNA: TGTGCCAGTAGTATCGGCAGGGAGGCTGAAAAACTGTTTTTT.

This clone has just a few counts. V is TRBV2 and J is TRBJ2-7; D possibly corresponds to TRBD2 (5 bases). The CDR3 has 13 residues. Germline V gene lookup returns CDR1 SNHLY and CDR2 FYNNEI. V gave up 4 bases and J gave up 2 bases, with 9 bases separating them. The CDR3 nucleotides are TGTGCCAGCAGTGTGGATAGCGCCTACGAGCAGTACTTC. Protein: CASSVDSAYEQYF.

V usage is TRBV18 and J usage is TRBJ2-7; D unresolved. In germline, CDR1 is KGHSH, CDR2 LQKENI. The CDR3 is made up of 11 amino acids. The V end was cut by 3 bases, the J end by 7 bases, with 7 bases between. CDR3 residues: CASSPSQEQYF. The DNA of the CDR3 is TGTGCCAGCTCACCGTCCCAGGAGCAGTACTTC.

This chain links TRBV7-9 with TRBJ1-5; 8 bases are a match to TRBD1. The CDR3 runs 14 residues. V shed 5 bases, J shed 6 bases, and the junction held 6 bases outside the gene matches. CDR1 and CDR2 (germline): SEHNR, FQNEAQ (reference sequence). CDR3 DNA sequence: TGTGCCAGCAGCCACCCGGACAGGGCTCAGCCCCAGCATTTT. This translates into CASSHPDRAQPQHF.

The chain joins TRBV12-3 or TRBV12-4 to TRBJ2-5; D is possibly TRBD1 (6 bases). CDR3 length: 13 amino acids. Trimming removed 7 bases from V and 2 bases from J, with 11 bases in between. The CDR3 nucleotides are TGTGCCAGCATGGCGACAGGTCAAGAGACCCAGTACTTC. It is translated as CASMATGQETQYF.

The rearrangement joins TRBV5-1 to TRBJ2-3; D not certain. CDR3 length: 13 amino acids. Per the germline V gene, CDR1 is SGHRS and CDR2 is YFSETQ. The V end lost 1 base, the J end lost 6 bases, and 9 bases lay between the germline ends. The CDR3 loop is CASSLSTSDTQYF. In DNA, the CDR3 is TGCGCCAGCAGCTTGTCCACATCGGATACGCAGTATTTT.

The V gene is TRBV15, the J gene TRBJ2-7; D not certain. Trimming stripped 1 base from V and 2 bases from J, with 9 bases between. Germline V lookup: CDR1 LNHNV, CDR2 YYDKDF (reference sequence). The CDR3 covers 14 residues. CDR3 amino acids: CATSRGNSPYEQYF. The CDR3 nucleotides are TGTGCCACCAGCAGAGGGAACAGCCCCTACGAGCAGTACTTC.

V and J are TRBV7-2 and TRBJ2-1; the match to TRBD2 covers 12 bases. The junction had 17 bases not matched to a gene; V was cut back by 2 bases and J by 9 bases. Germline V gene sequence: CDR1 SGHTA, CDR2 FQGNSA. The CDR3 extends over 19 amino acids. CDR3 coding DNA: TGTGCCAGCAGCTTATCCGCACTCAGGACTAGCGGGAACAAGGGTGAGCAGTTCTTC. This translates into CASSLSALRTSGNKGEQFF.

The chain links TRBV7-6 to TRBJ2-7; possible D gene TRBD1, 5 bases. The CDR3 consists of 13 residues. The germline V and J ends were trimmed by 5 bases and 7 bases, with 15 bases remaining between them. The germline V gene encodes CDR1 SGHVS and CDR2 FNYEAQ. CDR3 in DNA: TGTGCCAGCAGCCGGACAAGCAGTCGGGAGCAGTACTTC. As protein: CASSRTSSREQYF.

The gene calls are TRBV5-4 and TRBJ2-1, with 7 bases fitting TRBD1. V lost 4 bases, J lost 15 bases, and 10 bases stayed unmatched. Germline V gives CDR1 SGHNT, CDR2 YYREEE (reference sequence). The CDR3 runs 12 residues. CDR3 amino acids: CASSLQTGMGFF. CDR3 nucleotides: TGTGCCAGCAGCCTCCAGACAGGGATGGGGTTCTTC.

The V gene is TRBV12-3 or TRBV12-4, the J gene TRBJ1-3; D is uncertain. V lost 3 bases and J 13 bases, leaving 13 bases between the germline ends. The CDR3 is 12 residues long. For the CDR3, the DNA is TGTGCCAGCAGTTTGGGCCTTGTAGAAATATATTTT. It specifies CASSLGLVEIYF.

This chain uses TRBV27 with TRBJ2-2; 15 bases agree with TRBD2. The ends lost 5 bases at V and 5 bases at J; junction bases unmatched: 12. Germline assignment: CDR1 MNHEY and CDR2 SMNVEV (reference sequence). The CDR3 runs to 19 residues. This chain's CDR3 is CASSRWTSGGVGGTGELFF. The CDR3 region has the DNA TGTGCCAGCAGTCGATGGACTAGCGGGGGGGTCGGAGGTACCGGGGAGCTGTTTTTT.

The chain combines TRBV11-3 with TRBJ2-1, with 12 positions matching TRBD2. The germline CDR1 and CDR2 sequences are SGHNT and YENEEA. The trim removed 2 bases at V and 9 bases at J, leaving 11 bases unmatched. The CDR3 length is 17 residues. CDR3: CASSLTLPSGGATEQFF. The CDR3 DNA reads TGTGCCAGCAGCTTAACCCTCCCTAGCGGGGGGGCCACTGAGCAGTTCTTC.

This clone was seen ten or more times. For the CDR3, the DNA is TGTGCCAGCACCCCCCGGACTAGCAGCAACAATGAGCAGTTCTTC. Its protein is CASTPRTSSNNEQFF. This chain uses TRBV9 with TRBJ2-1; the match to TRBD2 covers 8 bases. J lost 5 bases, V lost 6 bases, and 10 bases had no gene match. This CDR3 region has 15 residues. The germline gives CDR1 SGDLS, CDR2 YYNGEE.

The V call is TRBV7-2, the J call TRBJ2-7; D ambiguous. The V end was cut by 4 bases, the J end by 3 bases, with 4 bases between. Germline CDR1 is SGHTA and CDR2 is FQGNSA. This CDR3 spans 11 amino acids. This chain's CDR3 is CASSSFYEQYF. In DNA form, the CDR3 reads TGTGCCAGCAGCTCCTTCTACGAGCAGTACTTC.

The V gene is TRBV28, the J gene TRBJ2-1; the D is unclear. Deletions cut 6 bases from V and 11 bases from J, with 11 bases between. This CDR3 has 11 residues. The germline gives CDR1 MDHEN, CDR2 SYDVKM. The CDR3 DNA sequence: TGTGCCAGCAGCCCAGGCCCACAGCAGTTCTTC. Protein: CASSPGPQQFF.

J is TRBJ1-1 and V is TRBV27, with D possibly matching TRBD1 (5 bases). The V gene lost 6 bases and the J gene lost 0 bases, with 17 bases spanning the gap. This CDR3 is built from 16 residues. Germline loops: CDR1 MNHEY, CDR2 SMNVEV (reference sequence). The CDR3 DNA is TGTGCCAGCAGCCCGCCAGGGAAGGGTATGAACACTGAAGCTTTCTTT. Its protein product is CASSPPGKGMNTEAFF.

This chain connects TRBV4-2 to TRBJ2-1; 8 positions agree with TRBD2. V lost 3 bases and J lost 9; bases outside the gene matches: 10. The CDR3 runs to 15 residues. CDR1 and CDR2 from the germline V gene are LGHNA and YNFKEQ. CDR3 region: CASSHPGTRVSEQFF. The CDR3 bases are TGTGCCAGCAGCCACCCCGGGACTAGGGTTAGTGAGCAGTTCTTC.

The chain has TRBV2 and TRBJ2-3; 7 bases map to TRBD2. This CDR3 is built from 13 residues. V was pared by 4 bases and J by 6 bases, with 4 bases of the junction left unmatched. Germline V gene data show CDR1 as SNHLY and CDR2 as FYNNEI. This chain's CDR3 is CASSGLAVDTQYF. As DNA, the CDR3 is TGTGCCAGCAGTGGACTAGCAGTTGATACGCAGTATTTT.

The chain combines TRBV4-1 with TRBJ2-2; D possibly corresponds to TRBD1 (5 bases). Trimming shortened V by 0 bases and J by 8 bases, and 7 bases separated the two germline ends. The germline CDR1 and CDR2 sequences are MGHRA and YSYEKL. This CDR3 has 13 residues. For the CDR3, the DNA is TGCGCCAGCAGCCAAGACAGGGTGGGGGAGCTGTTTTTT. Translating it yields CASSQDRVGELFF.

This clone has more than one count but fewer than ten. This rearrangement joins TRBV3-1 (or the pseudogene TRBV3-2) to TRBJ1-2; 11 positions agree with TRBD1. Germline V gene sequence: CDR1 LGHDT, CDR2 YNNKEL (reference sequence). J lost 8 bases, V lost 5 bases, and 7 bases had no gene match. The CDR3 totals 14 residues. CDR3 amino acids: CASSFGQGASGYTF. CDR3 nucleotides: TGTGCCAGCAGCTTCGGACAGGGGGCAAGCGGCTACACCTTC.